Listed below are T cell receptor beta chains from one sample, sequenced in a study of naive and memory T cell subsets. Each CDR3 protein is one row after TCRdb ran MiXCR on the UMI-ligation and nested PCR reads. The table has 40,000 or so distinct CDR3 sequences, approximately 10% seen once. The material sequenced was skin, taken from a tuberculin skin test site. These receptors originate from an adult in good health. Both conserved end residues are trimmed from each CDR3. Size tells how often a clone was seen (once, few, many) or the class of an expanded clone, and some rows leave it out.

V gene	J gene	clone size	CDR3 protein
TRBV6-1	TRBJ2-1	.	ASTGTSGGYNEQF
TRBV2	TRBJ2-6	.	ASSENPRAGANVLT
TRBV11-2	TRBJ1-2	few	ASSRNRGYT
TRBV5-6	TRBJ2-4	few	ASSFRRTGVYIQY
TRBV7-2	TRBJ2-7	.	ASSLPTGTYEQY
TRBV7-2	TRBJ2-1	once	ASARDAGGAAEQF
TRBV7-6	TRBJ2-6	many	ASSLVEYSGANVLT
TRBV5-1	TRBJ2-2	many	ASSSFGGANTGELF
TRBV5-5	TRBJ2-7	many	ASSPDGYEQY
TRBV27	TRBJ1-5	many	ASSDAGSNEQPQH
TRBV18	TRBJ2-1	many	ASSLRQGPREEF
TRBV10-2	TRBJ1-1	many	ASVTGSTEAF
TRBV5-1	TRBJ2-7	few	ASNQPLLGGTYEQY
TRBV7-8	TRBJ2-1	many	ASSLAGRGGAEQF
TRBV7-3	TRBJ1-1	few	ASSLEPHLNTEAF
TRBV4-1	TRBJ2-5	.	ASSQGREETQY
TRBV12-3/TRBV12-4	TRBJ1-5	.	ASRRDSNQPQH
TRBV10-3	TRBJ1-1	.	AISRTPGHEGTEAF
TRBV6-6	TRBJ2-3	many	ASSYVIQGAQY
TRBV27	TRBJ2-5	few	ASKKLSFGETQY
TRBV15	TRBJ2-1	many	ATSGASEDEQF
TRBV6-6	TRBJ2-1	.	ASSHPGPDYNEQF
TRBV11-1	TRBJ2-2	many	ASSRTSGSTGELF
TRBV20-1	TRBJ1-2	many	SATDFYGYT
TRBV7-6	TRBJ1-5	.	ASSLGQGVSNQPQH